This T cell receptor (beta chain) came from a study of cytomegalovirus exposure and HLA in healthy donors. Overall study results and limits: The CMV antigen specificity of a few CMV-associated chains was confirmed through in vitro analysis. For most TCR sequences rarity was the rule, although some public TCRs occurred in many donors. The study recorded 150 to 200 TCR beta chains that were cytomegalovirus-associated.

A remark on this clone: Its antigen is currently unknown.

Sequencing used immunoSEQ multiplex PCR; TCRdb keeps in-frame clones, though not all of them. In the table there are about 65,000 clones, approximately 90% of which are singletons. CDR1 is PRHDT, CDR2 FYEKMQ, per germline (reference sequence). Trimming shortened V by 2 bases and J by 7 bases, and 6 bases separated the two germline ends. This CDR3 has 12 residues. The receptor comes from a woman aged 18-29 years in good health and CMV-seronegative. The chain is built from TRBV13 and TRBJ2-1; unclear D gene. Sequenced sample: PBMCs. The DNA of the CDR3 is TGTGCCAGCAGCTTATCGAGGAATGAGCAGTTCTTC. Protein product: CASSLSRNEQFF. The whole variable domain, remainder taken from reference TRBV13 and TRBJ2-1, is AAGVIQSPRHLIKEKRETATLKCYPIPRHDTVYWYQQGPGQDPQFLISFYEKMQSDKGSIPDRFSAQQFSDYHSELNMSSLELGDSALYFCASSLSRNEQFFGPGTRLTVL.